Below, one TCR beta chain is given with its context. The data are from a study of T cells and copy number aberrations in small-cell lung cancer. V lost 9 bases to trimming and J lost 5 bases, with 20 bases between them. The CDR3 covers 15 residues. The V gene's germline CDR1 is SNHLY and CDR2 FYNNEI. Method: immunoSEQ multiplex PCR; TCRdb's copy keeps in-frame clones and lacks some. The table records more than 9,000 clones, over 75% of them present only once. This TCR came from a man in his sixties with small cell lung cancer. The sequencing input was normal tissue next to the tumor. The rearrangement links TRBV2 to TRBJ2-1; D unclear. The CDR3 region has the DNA TGTGCCAGTTTCCCATCTTGGACCGAGAACAATGAGCAGTTCTTC. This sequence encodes CASFPSWTENNEQFF.